Below are 15 T cell receptor beta chains sequenced from a single sample in a study of blood T cell repertoires in COVID-19. Repertoires were generated with immunoSEQ multiplex PCR, while TCRdb's copy carries only in-frame clones and drops some. The table shows approximately 150,000 clones, with 80% occurring only once. Material for sequencing was PBMCs or T cells enriched from blood (not recorded which). These receptors were obtained from a man in his forties who had recovered from COVID-19.

About this clone itself: One end of the junction does not line up with germline, which may come from a read error. The chain combines TRBV18 with TRBJ1-2; TRBD1 aligns across 7 bases. Germline V CDR1 and CDR2: KGHSH, LQKENI. This CDR3 comprises 14 residues. The CDR3 region is CASSPPWTGIGYAF. The CDR3 DNA reads as TGTGCCAGCTCACCACCGTGGACAGGCATTGGTTACGCCTTC.

The genes are TRBV9 and TRBJ1-1, with D possibly being TRBD1 (6 bases). CDR3 length equals 14 residues. Germline values: CDR1 SGDLS, CDR2 YYNGEE. The V end lost 1 base, the J end lost 1 base, and 8 bases lay between the germline ends. CDR3 bases: TGTGCCAGCAGCGTAATGACAGGGAACACTGAAGCTTTCTTT. Translated, it gives CASSVMTGNTEAFF.

This CDR3 is CASRLLVAANEKLFF. For the CDR3, the DNA is TGTGCCAGTAGGCTGCTAGTGGCGGCTAATGAAAAACTGTTTTTT. The V call is TRBV19, the J call TRBJ1-4; no definite D call. Trimming left V 6 bases short and J 3 bases short, with 14 bases between. The CDR3 is made up of 15 amino acids. From germline, CDR1 is LNHDA and CDR2 SQIVND (reference sequence).

The chain has TRBV7-9 and TRBJ1-6, with no clear D. From germline, CDR1 is SEHNR and CDR2 FQNEAQ (reference sequence). Trimming left V 3 bases short and J 7 bases short, with 13 bases between. CDR3 length: 15 residues. In DNA, the CDR3 is TGTGCCAGCAGCTTCAAAGAGGGATGGAATTCACCCCTCCACTTT. This codes for CASSFKEGWNSPLHF.

The rearrangement links TRBV6-5 to TRBJ1-1; 10 bases are shared with TRBD1. Germline assignment: CDR1 MNHEY and CDR2 SVGAGI. The CDR3 extends over 12 amino acids. The trim removed 6 bases at V and 5 bases at J, leaving 0 bases unmatched. The CDR3 protein is CASRDRGTEAFF. CDR3 bases: TGTGCCAGCAGGGACAGGGGGACTGAAGCTTTCTTT.

Concerning this clone: The junction shows a germline mismatch at one end, possibly a read error. The CDR3 nucleotides are TGTGCCAGCAGCGTCAGACTAGCGGGGGCAGACACGCAGTATTTT. Its protein product is CASSVRLAGADTQYF. The chain carries TRBV9 and TRBJ2-3; 12 bases map to TRBD2. Per germline, CDR1 SGDLS and CDR2 YYNGEE. The CDR3 has 15 amino acids.

The chain carries TRBV12-2 and TRBJ1-2; the listed D gene, TRBD1, was not tested against the DNA. TRBV12-2 is a pseudogene. The CDR3 sequence is 16 residues long. The CDR3 region is CASRLDPIGQGGGYTF. The CDR3 DNA is TGTGCAAGTCGCTTAGATCCAATCGGACAGGGGGGAGGCTACACCTTC.

This sequence joins TRBV29-1 and TRBJ1-2; no reliable D call. V was pared by 3 bases and J by 4 bases, with 9 bases between. The germline gives CDR1 SQVTM, CDR2 ANQGSEA. The CDR3 is 12 residues long. CDR3 sequence reads: CSVDVSSYGYTF. The CDR3 DNA reads as TGCAGCGTTGACGTCTCCAGCTATGGCTACACCTTC.

V and J are TRBV10-3 and TRBJ2-3; 8 nucleotides agree with TRBD2. This CDR3 region has 15 residues. V was clipped by 5 bases and J by 1 base; unmatched bases: 5. Per germline, CDR1 ENHRY and CDR2 SYGVKD. The CDR3 region has the DNA TGTGCCATCAGTTTAACTAGCGGTGGCACAGATACGCAGTATTTT. This codes for CAISLTSGGTDTQYF.

This clone has ten or more counts. The rearrangement links TRBV30 to TRBJ2-7; D perhaps matches TRBD1 (6 bases). Germline loops: CDR1 GTSNPN, CDR2 SVGIG (reference sequence). The CDR3 is 13 residues long. Trimming stripped 4 bases from V and 0 bases from J, with 10 bases between. CDR3 residues: CAWKQGSSYEQYF. The CDR3 coding sequence is TGTGCCTGGAAGCAGGGGAGCTCCTACGAGCAGTACTTC.

The J gene is TRBJ1-4, the V gene TRBV5-8; no clear D. The germline V and J ends were trimmed by 3 bases and 4 bases, with 16 bases remaining between them. Germline CDR1 and CDR2: SGHTS and YDEGEE. This CDR3 is built from 16 residues. In DNA, the CDR3 is TGTGCCAGCAGCTCGTTCTCGGGAAATCGTAATGAAAAACTGTTTTTT. Translated, it gives CASSSFSGNRNEKLFF.

The chain carries TRBV6-5 and TRBJ1-6; 9 nucleotides line up with TRBD1. Germline V gene sequence: CDR1 MNHEY, CDR2 SVGAGI. The CDR3 runs to 14 residues. With 5 bases clipped from V and 5 bases from J, the junction kept 1 base outside the gene matches. The CDR3 nucleotides are TGTGCCAGCAGTAGGACAGGGGATAATTCACCCCTCCACTTT. This codes for CASSRTGDNSPLHF.

In this sample, this clone turned up once. The chain employs TRBV10-1 and TRBJ1-2, with 10 bases fitting TRBD1. The CDR3 has 11 residues. Trimming took 6 bases from V and 12 from J; bases not matched to a gene: 4. CDR1 and CDR2 (germline): WNHNN, SYGVQD (reference sequence). As DNA, the CDR3 is TGCGCCAGCAGAGACAGGGGGCGCGACACCTTC. Protein: CASRDRGRDTF.

The chain's CDR3 is CASSQGGSNEKLFF. CDR3 DNA sequence: TGTGCCAGCAGCCAGGGGGGTTCTAATGAAAAACTGTTTTTT. The chain has TRBV3-1 (or the pseudogene TRBV3-2) and TRBJ1-4; maybe TRBD1 (5 bases). CDR1 is LGHDT and CDR2 is YNNKEL in the germline V gene (reference sequence). Trimming took 3 bases from V and 3 from J, leaving 8 bases between them. The CDR3 runs 14 residues.

The V call is TRBV19, the J call TRBJ1-1; TRBD1 might be the D (5 bases). This CDR3 spans 15 amino acids. Germline V gene data show CDR1 as LNHDA and CDR2 as SQIVND (reference sequence). The germline V and J ends were trimmed by 0 bases and 5 bases, with 13 bases remaining between them. In nucleotides, the CDR3 is TGTGCCAGTAGTATAGAGGAGGGGCCGAGGACTGAAGCTTTCTTT. Protein: CASSIEEGPRTEAFF.